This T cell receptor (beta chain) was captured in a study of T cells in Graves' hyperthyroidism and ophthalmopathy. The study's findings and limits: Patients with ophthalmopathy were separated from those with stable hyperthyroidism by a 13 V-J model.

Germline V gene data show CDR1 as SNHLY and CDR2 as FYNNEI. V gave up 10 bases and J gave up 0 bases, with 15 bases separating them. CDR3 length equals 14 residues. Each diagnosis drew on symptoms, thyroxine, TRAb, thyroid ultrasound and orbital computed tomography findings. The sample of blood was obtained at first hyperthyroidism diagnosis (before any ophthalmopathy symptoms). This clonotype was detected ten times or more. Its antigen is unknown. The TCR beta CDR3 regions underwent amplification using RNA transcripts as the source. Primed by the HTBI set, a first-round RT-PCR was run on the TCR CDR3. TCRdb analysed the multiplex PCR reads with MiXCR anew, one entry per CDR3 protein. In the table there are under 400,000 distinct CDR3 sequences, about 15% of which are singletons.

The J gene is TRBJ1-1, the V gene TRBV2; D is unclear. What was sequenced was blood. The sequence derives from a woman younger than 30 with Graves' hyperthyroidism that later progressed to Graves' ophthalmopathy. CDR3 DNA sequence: TGTGCCACACAAAGGGTACAGATGAACACTGAAGCTTTCTTT. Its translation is CATQRVQMNTEAFF.